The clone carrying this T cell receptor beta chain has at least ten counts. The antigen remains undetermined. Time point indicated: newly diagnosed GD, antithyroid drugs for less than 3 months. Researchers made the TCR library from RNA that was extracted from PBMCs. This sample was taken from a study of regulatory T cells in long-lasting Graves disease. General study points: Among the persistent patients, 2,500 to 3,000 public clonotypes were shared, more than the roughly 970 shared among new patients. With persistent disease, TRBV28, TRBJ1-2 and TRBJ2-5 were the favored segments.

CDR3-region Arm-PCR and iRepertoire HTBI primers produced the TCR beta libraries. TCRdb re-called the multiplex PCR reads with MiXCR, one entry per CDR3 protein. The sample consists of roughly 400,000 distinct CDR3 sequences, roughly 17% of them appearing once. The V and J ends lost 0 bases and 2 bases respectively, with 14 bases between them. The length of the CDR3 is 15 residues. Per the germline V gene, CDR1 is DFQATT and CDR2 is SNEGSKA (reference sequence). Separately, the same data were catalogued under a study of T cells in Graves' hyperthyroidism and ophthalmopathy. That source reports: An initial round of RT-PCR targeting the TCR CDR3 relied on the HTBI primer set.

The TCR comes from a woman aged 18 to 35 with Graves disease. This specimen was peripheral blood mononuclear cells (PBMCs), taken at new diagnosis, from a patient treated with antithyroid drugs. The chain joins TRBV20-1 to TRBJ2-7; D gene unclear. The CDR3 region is CSARDDPGLAYEQYF. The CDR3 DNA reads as TGCAGTGCTAGAGATGATCCGGGCTTAGCCTACGAGCAGTACTTC.